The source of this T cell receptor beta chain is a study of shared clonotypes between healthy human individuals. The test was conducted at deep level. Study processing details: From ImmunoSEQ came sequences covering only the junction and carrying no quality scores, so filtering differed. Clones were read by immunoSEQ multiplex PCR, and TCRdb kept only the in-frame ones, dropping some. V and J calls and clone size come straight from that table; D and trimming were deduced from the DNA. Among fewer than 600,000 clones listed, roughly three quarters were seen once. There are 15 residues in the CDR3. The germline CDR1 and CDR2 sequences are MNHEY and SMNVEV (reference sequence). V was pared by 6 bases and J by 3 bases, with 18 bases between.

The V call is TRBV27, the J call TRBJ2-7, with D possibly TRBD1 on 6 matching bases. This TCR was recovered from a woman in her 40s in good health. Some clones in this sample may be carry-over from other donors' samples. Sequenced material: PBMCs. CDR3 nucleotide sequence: TGTGCCAGCAGCCAACAGGGTTTCCCCTACTACGAGCAGTACTTC. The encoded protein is CASSQQGFPYYEQYF.